What follows describes a single T cell receptor beta chain. This entry belongs to a study of blood T cell repertoires in COVID-19. Libraries were prepared by immunoSEQ multiplex PCR; TCRdb keeps only in-frame clonotypes and omits some of them. The sample has tens of thousands of clones, around 91% seen once. Germline V CDR1 and CDR2: LGHNA, YNFKEQ. V shed 2 bases and J shed 3 bases, with 26 bases lying between them. The CDR3 is made up of 21 amino acids. The sequenced sample consisted of peripheral blood. The TCR sequence derives from a human donor in a cohort sampled during active COVID-19. V gene TRBV4-2 combines with J gene TRBJ1-6; D unclear. The CDR3 DNA is TGTGCCAGCAGCCAAACTAGCAGCTCCGGGGTTACAAGAATCTATAATTCACCCCTCCACTTT. Protein product: CASSQTSSSGVTRIYNSPLHF.